This T cell receptor (beta chain) was obtained from a study of graft-versus-host responses after intestinal transplantation (dated by TCRdb to about 2021). For context, the study as a whole: The transplants that recipients got were multivisceral, liver-intestinal, or isolated intestinal. Every recipient was given anti-thymocyte globulin induction, then maintenance tacrolimus and steroids for 2 to 4 years. To identify alloreactive clones, pre-transplant mixed lymphocyte reaction products were sequenced and then compared with unstimulated pre-transplant donor and recipient T cells. Donor T cell macrochimerism was defined as a peak of at least 4% donor T cells among recipient peripheral blood mononuclear cells. The cohort enrolled under 30 intestinal transplant recipients, one of whom was a retransplant, and a few patients without pretransplant specimens were excluded. After intestinal transplantation, graft-versus-host and host-versus-graft alloreactive T cell clones were followed in the graft, circulation and bone marrow using bulk TCR-beta CDR3 sequencing. Samples from a few later patients were sequenced in-house on an Illumina MiSeq with MiXCR processing rather than by the commercial service. Study-level results and caveats: The relatively low number and heterogeneity of intestinal transplant patients limited the conclusions. Early after transplant, peak levels of circulating GvH clones were found to be associated with declines in HvG clones. GvH clones turned up in recipient bone marrow, with some appearing earlier in ileal mucosa or blood, a pattern consistent with an intestinal mucosal origin. In patients with donor T cell macrochimerism, the allografts had high GvH to HvG T cell clonal ratios.

To prepare the library, the immunoSEQ multiplex PCR assay was applied. In most patients, genomic DNA was isolated using the Qiagen DNeasy Blood and Tissue Kit and sent frozen to Adaptive Biotechnologies for TCR sequencing. High-throughput TCR-beta CDR3 sequencing of genomic DNA from most patients was performed by Adaptive Biotechnologies. From the authors' description of their analysis: Adaptive's ImmunoSEQ software supplied the TCR sequencing data for 18 patients, while MiXCR and VDJtools were used to process a few other patients. CD4 versus CD8 sorting errors were corrected by removing sequences found in both subsets at a frequency ratio below 5:1. Because the origin of CDR3 nucleotide sequences shared between donor and recipient could not be assigned, those sequences were removed. At least 2-fold expansion over unstimulated cells and a minimum CFSE-low frequency of 0.002% (template counts) or 0.001% (read counts) were required for clones to be classified as alloreactive. Clones were considered mappable if detected in sequenced pre-transplant spleen, lymph node, or MLR CFSE-low populations of the donor or recipient. The cumulative frequency of alloreactive clones was calculated as a percentage of all sequences, weighted by copy number. TCRdb carries this immuneACCESS record with in-frame sequences only. Its versions omit some clonotypes, under half of them owing to an unresolved V gene in the studies checked, with the rest unexplained. That table supplies the V and J calls and clone size; D and trimming were determined from the DNA. A total of under 90,000 clones appear in this sample, roughly 90% of them only once. In total, the top ten clones hold roughly 3.9% of the sample.

The time point label on this specimen signifies: cells obtained before transplantation from donor or recipient. CD3+CD4+ and CD3+CD8+ populations were FACS-sorted from unstimulated pre-transplant donor and recipient cells taken from spleen or lymph nodes. As to this clone: Its antigen is unknown. Nothing much larger sits one base from this clone, and base qualities are not available.

V is shortened by 6 bases, J by 1 base, and the region joining them spans 5 bases. The CDR3 sequence holds 12 residues, the cysteine and phenylalanine included. The sequence is cut down to CDR3 DNA, 36 bases in frame from base 1. As encoded in the germline V gene, CDR1 is KGHSH while CDR2 is LQKENI. The chain employs TRBV18 and TRBJ2-3; too little of a D gene remains to name it. This sequence originates from a human donor who was the organ donor for an intestinal transplant. Material: unstimulated CD8+ T cells sorted from spleen or lymph node cells, obtained before transplant. DNA sequence: TGTGCCAGCTCGGCGGGCACAGATACGCAGTATTTT. It codes for CASSAGTDTQYF.